This T cell receptor beta chain was captured in a study of beta chain features in type 1 diabetes. Study-level findings and limits: Moderately but significantly shorter TCRB CDR3s were found in Type 1 diabetes patients in all four CD4+ subsets. Using cDNA template may skew counts toward highly expressing activated cells.

For this clone: Its antigen is as yet unknown.

All of the isolated RNA was reverse transcribed, so expressed TCRB transcripts were sequenced. Assay used: immunoSEQ multiplex PCR; TCRdb lists only in-frame clones, some missing. This table holds about 230,000 clones, around 15% found once. CDR3 length: 13 amino acids. Germline CDR1 MNHEY, CDR2 SMNVEV (reference sequence). Trimming removed 3 bases from V and 13 bases from J, with 16 bases in between. The chain recombines TRBV27 with TRBJ2-1; D may match TRBD1 or TRBD2 (5 bases each). The receptor comes from a man aged 30-40 years with type 1 diabetes. The sample comprised naive CD4+ T cells from blood. CDR3 sequence: CASSLGVRFYQFF. CDR3 bases: TGTGCCAGCAGTTTGGGGGTTAGGTTTTATCAGTTCTTC.